This T cell receptor beta chain is from a study of T cells in Graves' hyperthyroidism and ophthalmopathy. General study findings and limits: A model of 13 V-J features distinguished ophthalmopathy from stable hyperthyroidism.

Each diagnosis drew on symptoms, thyroxine, TRAb, thyroid ultrasound and orbital computed tomography findings. As to this clonotype: Its antigen is undetermined.

V shed 2 bases, J shed 4 bases, and the junction held 4 bases outside the gene matches. This CDR3 has 14 residues. CDR1 is SGHDN, CDR2 FVKESK, per germline. There were TCR beta CDR3 regions amplified from RNA transcripts. The study used the HTBI primer set for a first-round RT-PCR of the TCR CDR3. TCRdb reprocessed the multiplex PCR reads with MiXCR, giving one entry per CDR3 protein. The table includes about 380,000 distinct CDR3 sequences, 15% to 20% detected once. The specimen was blood. The chain combines TRBV14 with TRBJ1-2; 7 positions agree with TRBD1. The TCR was taken from a man aged 18 to 30 with Graves' ophthalmopathy. The CDR3 DNA sequence: TGTGCCAGCAGCCAAACAGGGGTTTTCTATGGCTACACCTTC. Encoded protein: CASSQTGVFYGYTF. The full variable domain, in which reference TRBV14 and TRBJ1-2 provide the parts outside the CDR3, is EAGVTQFPSHSVIEKGQTVTLRCDPISGHDNLYWYRRVMGKEIKFLLHFVKESKQDESGMPNNRFLAERTGGTYSTLKVQPAELEDSGVYFCASSQTGVFYGYTFGSGTRLTVV.